This T cell receptor (beta chain) was sequenced in a study of vaccination effects on CD4 cells after COVID-19. Study-wide context: Following the second dose by a median of 72 days, the post-vaccine samples were obtained.

Concerning this clone: Its antigen is unknown.

Profiled with immunoSEQ multiplex PCR; TCRdb holds only in-frame clones, not every one. The sample lists some 70,000 clones; 75% to 85% were seen once. Sequencing in the ViraFEST assay came after antigen-specific CD4+ T cells had been expanded with viral peptide pools, which were used to stimulate PBMC. When less than 12 days of culture had elapsed, CD4+ T cells were isolated. The participants, recipients of two vaccine doses, got either BNT162b2 or mRNA-1273. Researchers reported culturing 2 million or so PBMC in each well, adding around 9.6 IU/ml IL-2 and about 10 ug/ml peptides. The CDR3 extends over 16 amino acids. The germline V gene has CDR1 SGHTA and CDR2 FQGNSA. V lost 5 bases and J lost 7, with 18 bases in between.

This specimen was CD4+ T cells from PBMCs cultured with HCoV-229E spike peptides, taken after COVID-19 vaccination. This TCR was recovered from a human donor who received a COVID-19 vaccine. The chain carries TRBV7-2 and TRBJ1-6; possible D gene TRBD1, 6 bases. CDR3 sequence reads: CASSPQLQGQNSPLHF. Written as DNA, the CDR3 is TGTGCCAGCAGCCCCCAATTACAGGGCCAGAATTCACCCCTCCACTTT.